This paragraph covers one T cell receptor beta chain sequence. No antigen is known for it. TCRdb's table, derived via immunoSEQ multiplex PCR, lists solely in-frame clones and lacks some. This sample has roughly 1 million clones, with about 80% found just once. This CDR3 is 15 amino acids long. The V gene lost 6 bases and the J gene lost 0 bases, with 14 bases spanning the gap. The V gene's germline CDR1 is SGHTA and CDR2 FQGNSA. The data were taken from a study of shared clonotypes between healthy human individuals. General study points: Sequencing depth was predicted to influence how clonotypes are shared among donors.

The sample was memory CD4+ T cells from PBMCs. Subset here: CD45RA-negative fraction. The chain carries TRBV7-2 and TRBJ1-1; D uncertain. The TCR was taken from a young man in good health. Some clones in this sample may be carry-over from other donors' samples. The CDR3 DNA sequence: TGTGCCAGCAGACTGGCAGGCCCGGTGAACACTGAAGCTTTCTTT. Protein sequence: CASRLAGPVNTEAFF.